The 8 T cell receptor beta chains in this list originate from one sample, sequenced in a study of liver allograft versus peripheral blood T cells (dated by TCRdb to 2020 to 2022). Some background on the complete study: The study compared T cell receptor repertoires found within transplanted livers against repertoires in the peripheral blood of liver transplant recipients.

Sequenced on an Illumina MiSeq. TCRdb applied fastp at Q25 and MiXCR to the public reads, then kept only in-frame beta chains. Entries that share a CDR3 protein sequence are merged under the most common genes and DNA. This sample holds about 14,000 distinct CDR3 sequences; 20% were observed only once. Roughly 6% of the sample is in the top ten clones. Source of these receptors: a human patient who had a liver transplant. Where a transplant has occurred, the graft donor may have supplied some of the T cells.

This clonotype was found many times. The V and J genes are TRBV18 and TRBJ1-1; D perhaps matches TRBD1 (5 bases). Trimming left V 4 bases short and J 4 bases short, with 10 bases between. Per germline, CDR1 KGHSH and CDR2 LQKENI. The CDR3 spans 13 residues. CDR3 loop: CASSLRDFTEAFF. CDR3 bases: TGTGCCAGCTCACTAAGGGACTTCACTGAAGCTTTCTTT. Looking up the rest from reference TRBV18 and TRBJ1-1 gives the full variable domain: NAGVMQNPRHLVRRRGQEARLRCSPMKGHSHVYWYRQLPEEGLKFMVYLQKENIIDESGMPKERFSAEFPKEGPSILRIQQVVRGDSAAYFCASSLRDFTEAFFGQGTRLTVV.

The table lists this clonotype with many counts. This sequence joins TRBV6-5 and TRBJ1-2; D unresolved. Trimming took 1 base from V and 5 from J, leaving 8 bases between them. The CDR3 has 13 amino acids. CDR1 and CDR2 (germline): MNHEY, SVGAGI. CDR3 region: CASSYLINYGYTF. In nucleotides, the CDR3 is TGTGCCAGCAGTTACTTGATTAATTATGGCTACACCTTC.

The rearrangement joins TRBV20-1 to TRBJ1-5, with 7 bases fitting TRBD1. The CDR3 consists of 12 residues. Germline values: CDR1 DFQATT, CDR2 SNEGSKA (reference sequence). Unmatched junction bases numbered 5, after V lost 5 bases and J lost 7 bases. The CDR3 sequence is CSAADREQPQHF. Here the CDR3 DNA reads TGCAGTGCTGCTGACAGGGAACAGCCCCAGCATTTT.

This clonotype was detected a few times. The chain combines TRBV6-5 with TRBJ1-3, with D possibly matching TRBD1 (6 bases). Germline CDR1 MNHEY, CDR2 SVGAGI. Trimming removed 0 bases from V and 0 bases from J, with 12 bases in between. The CDR3 contains 17 residues. The CDR3 nucleotides read TGTGCCAGCAGTTACTCCTCCGACAGGCTCTCTGGAAACACCATATATTTT. Amino acid sequence: CASSYSSDRLSGNTIYF.

This sequence joins TRBV12-3 or TRBV12-4 and TRBJ2-1; 9 positions agree with TRBD1. The CDR3 has 14 amino acids. V shed 5 bases, J shed 7 bases, and the junction held 6 bases outside the gene matches. Here the CDR3 reads CASSIRQGGNEQFF. The CDR3 DNA follows: TGTGCCAGCAGTATTAGACAGGGGGGGAATGAGCAGTTCTTC.

The CDR3 here is CAISAAGLAGGGGDTQYF. CDR3 in DNA: TGTGCCATCAGTGCCGCCGGACTAGCGGGGGGGGGGGGAGATACGCAGTATTTT. The V and J genes are TRBV10-3 and TRBJ2-3, with 15 bases that match TRBD2. Germline CDR1 and CDR2: ENHRY and SYGVKD. V gave up 4 bases and J gave up 5 bases; unmatched junction bases: 10. The CDR3 length is 18 residues.

This clonotype is deemed medium-sized (0.01 to 0.1%). CDR3 sequence reads: CASSLGSPLSYGYTF. CDR3 DNA sequence: TGTGCCAGCAGCTTAGGGTCCCCTTTATCCTATGGCTACACCTTC. This sequence joins TRBV7-2 and TRBJ1-2; D is ambiguous. CDR3 size: 15 residues. Trimming removed 1 base at V and 4 bases at J, with 13 bases between. Germline values: CDR1 SGHTA, CDR2 FQGNSA.

The J gene is TRBJ1-6, the V gene TRBV10-2, with D possibly matching TRBD1 (5 bases). Trimming removed 6 bases at V and 10 bases at J, with 16 bases between. The CDR3 sequence is 14 residues long. CDR1 WSHSY and CDR2 SAAADI come from the germline V gene. The CDR3 loop is CASRTPLQESPLHF. DNA of the CDR3: TGCGCCAGCAGGACCCCTCTACAGGAGTCACCCCTCCACTTT.